This T cell receptor beta chain is from a study of T cells in Graves' hyperthyroidism and ophthalmopathy. RNA transcripts provided the source from which TCR beta CDR3 regions were amplified. TCR CDR3 underwent first-round RT-PCR with the HTBI primer set. TCRdb used MiXCR to reprocess the multiplex PCR reads, holding one entry per CDR3 protein. The data show approximately 600,000 distinct CDR3 sequences, less than 25% seen once. The CDR3 has 14 residues. V shed 5 bases and J shed 4 bases, with 15 bases lying between them. Germline V gives CDR1 SGHRS, CDR2 YFSETQ. This sequence was found in a man aged 25-45 years with Graves' ophthalmopathy. Sample: blood. The chain couples TRBV5-1 to TRBJ1-2; D not resolved. The CDR3 DNA sequence: TGCGCCAGCAGGGACCGGACGGAACTCTATGGCTACACCTTC. Protein: CASRDRTELYGYTF.